Following are 11 T cell receptor beta chains from one sample sequenced in a study of blood T cell repertoires in COVID-19. Clones were sequenced by immunoSEQ multiplex PCR, and TCRdb holds only the in-frame ones, with some missing. The sample lists roughly 110,000 clones; approximately 80% were seen once. The specimen sequenced was peripheral blood. These TCRs come from a woman in her fifties or sixties with acute or convalescent COVID-19.

A remark on this clone: Its ends do not fully match the called genes, so a read error is possible. CDR3 in amino acids: CVISELLAPYEQYF. The CDR3 DNA follows: TGTGTCATCAGTGAGTTACTAGCCCCCTACGAGCAGTACTTC. The rearrangement uses TRBV10-3 and TRBJ2-7, with D maybe TRBD2 (6 bases). Germline V CDR1 and CDR2: ENHRY, SYGVKD. CDR3 size: 14 residues.

The count of this clone is one. The J gene is TRBJ1-2, the V gene TRBV2; TRBD1 agrees at 8 bases. Germline V gene lookup returns CDR1 SNHLY and CDR2 FYNNEI. CDR3 length: 13 amino acids. With V trimmed by 7 bases and J by 7 bases, 8 bases remained unmatched. DNA for the CDR3: TGTGCCAGCACCCCGACAGGGGTTCGTGGCTACACCTTC. It codes for CASTPTGVRGYTF.

The rearrangement uses TRBV28 and TRBJ1-5, with D unclear. V lost 10 bases and J lost 5, with 18 bases in between. This CDR3 is built from 14 residues. In germline, CDR1 is MDHEN, CDR2 SYDVKM. The CDR3 spells CATLKRKGDQPQHF. The CDR3 DNA reads as TGTGCCACCCTCAAAAGGAAGGGAGATCAGCCCCAGCATTTT.

The CDR3: CASRRSSGAVTGELFF. The CDR3 coding sequence is TGTGCCAGCAGACGAAGTAGCGGGGCTGTCACCGGGGAGCTGTTTTTT. The V gene is TRBV4-2, the J gene TRBJ2-2; 8 positions match TRBD2. Germline trimming cut 6 bases from V and 4 bases from J; bases unmatched to any gene: 10. The CDR3 has 16 residues. The germline V gene encodes CDR1 LGHNA and CDR2 YNFKEQ.

The rearrangement joins TRBV28 to TRBJ2-3, with a tentative D call TRBD2 (6 bases). Trimming took off 2 bases at V and 0 bases at J, with 12 bases between the two ends. This CDR3 has 16 amino acids. Looked up from germline, CDR1 is MDHEN and CDR2 is SYDVKM. In nucleotides, the CDR3 is TGTGCCAGCAGTTTAATACGCGGGACTAGCACAGATACGCAGTATTTT. Protein sequence: CASSLIRGTSTDTQYF.

The rearrangement links TRBV21-1 to TRBJ1-2; the D segment call TRBD1 is taken from the table without a DNA check. TRBV21-1 is assigned pseudogene status. This CDR3 contains 12 residues. DNA of the CDR3: TGTGCCAGCAGACAGGGAGCTTGTGGCTACACCTTC. It yields the protein CASRQGACGYTF.

The chain carries TRBV5-1 and TRBJ2-2; 7 bases line up with TRBD2. The CDR3 spans 17 residues. After removal of 5 bases from V and 0 bases from J, the junction contained 10 bases not matched to a gene. Germline loops: CDR1 SGHRS, CDR2 YFSETQ. In nucleotides, the CDR3 is TGCGCCAGCAGTGTGGAAGGGCTAGCGGCGAACACCGGGGAGCTGTTTTTT. Translation: CASSVEGLAANTGELFF.

The rearrangement links TRBV7-9 to TRBJ2-5; 8 nucleotides match TRBD2. The germline CDR1 and CDR2 sequences are SEHNR and FQNEAQ (reference sequence). The junction had 2 bases not matched to a gene; V was cut back by 3 bases and J by 5 bases. The CDR3 has 13 amino acids. CDR3 sequence: CASSFSSGETQYF. The CDR3 nucleotides read TGTGCCAGCAGCTTTTCTAGCGGGGAGACCCAGTACTTC.

CDR3 residues: CAWSGPQGTYEQYF. CDR3 bases: TGTGCCTGGAGTGGCCCCCAGGGTACATACGAGCAGTACTTC. The chain links TRBV30 to TRBJ2-7; possible D gene TRBD1, 5 bases. CDR1 is GTSNPN, CDR2 SVGIG, per germline (reference sequence). Trimming cost V 1 base and J 4 bases, with 14 bases left between them. This CDR3 is built from 14 residues.

The chain recombines TRBV2 with TRBJ2-1; no reliable D call. The CDR3 consists of 13 residues. In germline, CDR1 is SNHLY, CDR2 FYNNEI. The V end lost 7 bases, the J end lost 0 bases, and 7 bases lay between the germline ends. CDR3 in DNA: TGTGCCAGCACTCAGCGCTCCTACAATGAGCAGTTCTTC. Its protein is CASTQRSYNEQFF.

This clone was observed once. The chain couples TRBV7-8 to TRBJ1-6; D gene uncertain. Trimming shortened V by 1 base and J by 5 bases, and 18 bases separated the two germline ends. The CDR3 runs 18 residues. Germline V gene lookup returns CDR1 SGHVS and CDR2 FQNEAQ. The CDR3 DNA sequence: TGTGCCAGCAGCTTAGGGGCTGTTGCGGGTAGGGATAATTCACCCCTCCACTTT. It specifies CASSLGAVAGRDNSPLHF.